A single count supports the clone carrying this TCR beta chain. These data originate in a study of blood T cell repertoires in COVID-19. Study information: Nucleic acid was either cDNA or gDNA, and it came from T cells, B-cell-depleted T cells, or PBMCs.

Per the study methods: Amplified reference gene primers provided the basis for estimating nucleated cell counts. Sequencing was performed with immunoSEQ multiplex PCR; in TCRdb, only in-frame clones are kept and a portion is missing. The V and J calls and clone size are taken from that table; D and trimming were inferred from the DNA. The data hold fewer than 80,000 clones, with less than 90% observed a single time. The origin of this receptor is a human donor in a cohort sampled during active COVID-19. The sample taken for sequencing was peripheral blood.

The CDR3 reads CASSYYPGPGQENEKLFF. The CDR3 region has the DNA TGTGCCAGCAGTTACTACCCTGGGCCGGGACAGGAAAATGAAAAACTGTTTTTT. J is TRBJ1-4 and V is TRBV6-8; 8 nucleotides match TRBD1. The length of the CDR3 is 18 residues. J lost 5 bases, V lost 1 base, and 12 bases had no gene match. In germline, CDR1 is MNHGY, CDR2 SAAAGT.